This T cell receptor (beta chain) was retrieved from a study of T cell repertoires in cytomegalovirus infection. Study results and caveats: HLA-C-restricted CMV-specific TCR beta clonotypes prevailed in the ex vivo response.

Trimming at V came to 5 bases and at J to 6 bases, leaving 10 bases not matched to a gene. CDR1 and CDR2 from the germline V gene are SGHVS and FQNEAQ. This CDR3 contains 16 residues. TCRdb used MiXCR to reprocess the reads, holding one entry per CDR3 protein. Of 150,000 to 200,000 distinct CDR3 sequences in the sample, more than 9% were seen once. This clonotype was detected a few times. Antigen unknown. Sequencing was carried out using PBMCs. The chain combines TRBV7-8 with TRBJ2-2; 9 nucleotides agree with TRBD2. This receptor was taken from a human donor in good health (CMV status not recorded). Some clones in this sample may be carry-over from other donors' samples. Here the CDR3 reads CASSPKGTSRAGELFF. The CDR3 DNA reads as TGTGCCAGCAGCCCGAAAGGGACTAGCAGAGCCGGGGAGCTGTTTTTT.